Below, 27 T cell receptor beta chains from the same sample are listed, as sequenced in a study of blood T cell repertoires in COVID-19. Data came from immunoSEQ multiplex PCR; TCRdb stores just in-frame clones and leaves some out. Of about 270,000 clones in the sample, less than 90% were seen once. Sequencing was performed on PBMCs or T cells enriched from blood (not recorded which). The origin of the receptors is a woman between 45 and 60 years old who had recovered from COVID-19.

This chain joins TRBV9 and TRBJ1-3; no firm D call. V lost 6 bases to trimming and J lost 5 bases, with 18 bases between them. This CDR3 contains 15 residues. The germline V gene has CDR1 SGDLS and CDR2 YYNGEE. The CDR3 DNA sequence: TGTGCCAGCATCCCTGTGGAGGGCGTAAGAAACACCATATATTTT. This translates into CASIPVEGVRNTIYF.

Note on this clone: Other nucleotide sequences in the sample specify the same CDR3. V usage is TRBV9 and J usage is TRBJ2-2; the match to TRBD2 covers 8 bases. This CDR3 spans 15 amino acids. V dropped 3 bases and J dropped 1; count of bases not matched to a gene: 2. The germline V gene has CDR1 SGDLS and CDR2 YYNGEE. The DNA for the CDR3 is TGTGCCAGCAGCGCGGGACTAGTGAACACCGGGGAGCTGTTTTTT. It codes for CASSAGLVNTGELFF. Looking up the rest from reference TRBV9 and TRBJ2-2 gives the full variable domain: DSGVTQTPKHLITATGQRVTLRCSPRSGDLSVYWYQQSLDQGLQFLIQYYNGEERAKGNILERFSAQQFPDLHSELNLSSLELGDSALYFCASSAGLVNTGELFFGEGSRLTVL.

This chain connects TRBV6-6 to TRBJ1-2; D not certain. From germline, CDR1 is MNHNY and CDR2 SVGAGI (reference sequence). This CDR3 has 13 amino acids. V was clipped by 9 bases and J by 0 bases, with 11 bases between them. In DNA, the CDR3 is TGTGCCAGTAGTCCAGGCACTAACTATGGCTACACCTTC. Translation: CASSPGTNYGYTF.

This chain joins TRBV18 and TRBJ2-5, with TRBD2 matching 10 bases. The CDR3 runs 16 residues. CDR1 is KGHSH, CDR2 LQKENI, per germline. Trimming took 4 bases from V and 5 from J; bases not matched to a gene: 10. CDR3 in amino acids: CASSQNSGTSEETQYF. The CDR3 DNA reads as TGTGCCAGCTCACAGAATTCCGGGACTAGCGAGGAGACCCAGTACTTC.

This clone appeared a single time. The CDR3 DNA follows: TGTGCCAGCAGCTTAAATACAGGGAACTACGAGCAGTACTTC. Translating it yields CASSLNTGNYEQYF. The chain combines TRBV7-3 with TRBJ2-7; TRBD1 is a possible D gene (6 bases). Trimming took off 1 base at V and 3 bases at J, with 10 bases between the two ends. CDR3 size: 14 residues. Per the germline V gene, CDR1 is SGHTA and CDR2 is FQGTGA.

This chain connects TRBV28 to TRBJ1-2; 8 bases agree with TRBD1. In germline, CDR1 is MDHEN, CDR2 SYDVKM. V trimming: 10 bases; J trimming: 4 bases; junction bases outside the gene matches: 8. The CDR3 is 13 amino acids. Written as DNA, the CDR3 is TGTGCCACCAGACAGGGGCTTGTCTATGGCTACACCTTC. This encodes CATRQGLVYGYTF.

This chain joins TRBV30 and TRBJ2-3; 8 positions agree with TRBD1. V gave up 0 bases and J gave up 3 bases; unmatched junction bases: 5. The CDR3 has 15 residues. Germline V gives CDR1 GTSNPN, CDR2 SVGIG (reference sequence). This chain's CDR3 is CAWSVWDRSTDTQYF. CDR3 sequence (DNA): TGTGCCTGGAGTGTTTGGGACAGGTCAACAGATACGCAGTATTTT.

The chain employs TRBV6-5 and TRBJ2-7, with a weak D call TRBD1 (5 bases). CDR3 length: 14 amino acids. Germline V gives CDR1 MNHEY, CDR2 SVGAGI. Trimming took 7 bases from V and 4 from J, leaving 17 bases between them. CDR3 DNA sequence: TGTGCCAGCACCCAAACCCCAGGGCCATACGAGCAGTACTTC. It translates to CASTQTPGPYEQYF.

J is TRBJ2-1 and V is TRBV6-2 or TRBV6-3, with no clear D. The CDR3 is 12 amino acids. Trimming left V 5 bases short and J 8 bases short, with 10 bases between. Germline V gives CDR1 MNHEY, CDR2 SVGEGT. The CDR3 DNA is TGTGCCAGCAGTAACACTAAGGATGAGCAGTTCTTC. Translating gives CASSNTKDEQFF.

The chain carries TRBV4-1 and TRBJ1-1; unclear D gene. Germline CDR1 is MGHRA and CDR2 is YSYEKL. V was clipped by 0 bases and J by 5 bases, with 7 bases between them. This CDR3 is 13 amino acids long. The CDR3 spells CASSQEADTEAFF. The CDR3 nucleotides read TGCGCCAGCAGCCAAGAGGCAGATACTGAAGCTTTCTTT.

V is TRBV7-2 and J is TRBJ2-7; 10 bases match TRBD1. CDR1 is SGHTA and CDR2 is FQGNSA in the germline V gene. J lost 5 bases, V lost 3 bases, and 4 bases had no gene match. The CDR3 runs 14 residues. The CDR3 coding sequence is TGTGCCAGCAGCTTCCGACAGGGGGCGAACGAGCAGTACTTC. As protein: CASSFRQGANEQYF.

V is TRBV2 and J is TRBJ2-2; D perhaps matches TRBD2 (5 bases). The length of the CDR3 is 13 residues. CDR1 is SNHLY and CDR2 is FYNNEI in the germline V gene. V lost 7 bases and J lost 6, with 12 bases in between. DNA for the CDR3: TGTGCCAGCAAACGGGAACTGGCCGGGGAGCTGTTTTTT. The encoded protein is CASKRELAGELFF.

The chain combines TRBV5-4 with TRBJ2-1, with D tentatively TRBD2 (6 bases). With 2 bases removed from V and 0 bases from J, the gap between germline ends came to 6 bases. Germline CDR1 SGHNT, CDR2 YYREEE (reference sequence). CDR3 length equals 14 residues. In DNA, the CDR3 is TGTGCCAGCAGCTTAGCGGGCTCCTACAATGAGCAGTTCTTC. Its protein is CASSLAGSYNEQFF.

V and J are TRBV28 and TRBJ2-7, with TRBD1 identical over 7 bases. In germline, CDR1 is MDHEN, CDR2 SYDVKM. Trimming took 5 bases from V and 0 from J; bases not matched to a gene: 7. There are 15 residues in the CDR3. CDR3 sequence reads: CASSPPGQSSYEQYF. The CDR3 DNA reads as TGTGCCAGCAGTCCACCGGGACAGAGCTCCTACGAGCAGTACTTC.

This rearrangement joins TRBV27 to TRBJ2-7; 11 positions match TRBD2. Germline-derived CDR1 and CDR2 are MNHEY and SMNVEV (reference sequence). The CDR3 runs 15 residues. V was clipped by 6 bases and J by 2 bases; unmatched bases: 6. This CDR3 reads CASSEIAGGPYEQYF. The CDR3 nucleotides are TGTGCCAGCAGCGAAATAGCGGGAGGGCCCTACGAGCAGTACTTC.

The CDR3 reads CASSPGRGGDGYTF. In DNA, the CDR3 is TGTGCCAGCTCCCCAGGAAGGGGCGGGGATGGCTACACCTTC. The chain employs TRBV4-2 and TRBJ1-2, with D possibly matching TRBD1 (5 bases). V lost 8 bases and J 6 bases, leaving 19 bases between the germline ends. This CDR3 contains 14 residues. Germline V gene sequence: CDR1 LGHNA, CDR2 YNFKEQ.

This clone was observed a few times. This rearrangement joins TRBV28 to TRBJ1-1; weak D call: TRBD1 (6 bases). Between the trimmed V and J ends, which lost 6 bases and 5 bases, there was a span of 16 bases. CDR3 length: 14 residues. The germline gives CDR1 MDHEN, CDR2 SYDVKM. This CDR3 reads CASRLPARGTEAFF. The CDR3 region has the DNA TGTGCCAGCAGACTCCCAGCCAGGGGAACTGAAGCTTTCTTT. Full variable domain (outside the CDR3, taken from reference TRBV28 and TRBJ1-1): DVKVTQSSRYLVKRTGEKVFLECVQDMDHENMFWYRQDPGLGLRLIYFSYDVKMKEKGDIPEGYSVSREKKERFSLILESASTNQTSMYLCASRLPARGTEAFFGQGTRLTVV.

The gene calls are TRBV3-1 (or the pseudogene TRBV3-2) and TRBJ2-3; unclear D gene. The germline V and J ends were trimmed by 1 base and 2 bases, with 13 bases remaining between them. The germline gives CDR1 LGHDT, CDR2 YNNKEL (reference sequence). The CDR3 extends over 16 amino acids. The CDR3 sequence: CASSQAPTSLTDTQYF. The CDR3 DNA follows: TGTGCCAGCAGCCAAGCCCCCACGAGCCTCACAGATACGCAGTATTTT.

The chain is built from TRBV28 and TRBJ1-4; D unresolved. The CDR3 totals 13 residues. V was trimmed by 5 bases and J by 7 bases, leaving 11 bases between them. Germline CDR1 and CDR2: MDHEN and SYDVKM. CDR3 DNA sequence: TGTGCCAGCAGTCTCGGGTATCGTGAAAAACTGTTTTTT. It is translated as CASSLGYREKLFF. The variable domain in full, with the rest retrieved from reference TRBV28 and TRBJ1-4, is DVKVTQSSRYLVKRTGEKVFLECVQDMDHENMFWYRQDPGLGLRLIYFSYDVKMKEKGDIPEGYSVSREKKERFSLILESASTNQTSMYLCASSLGYREKLFFGSGTQLSVL.

This rearrangement joins TRBV5-6 to TRBJ2-7, with TRBD2 as a possible D gene (7 bases). Trimming took 3 bases from V and 4 from J, leaving 14 bases between them. The CDR3 loop spans 14 amino acids. CDR1 is SGHDT and CDR2 is YYEEEE in the germline V gene. The CDR3, as DNA: TGTGCCAGCAGCTGGGCGGGGGCTCAATACGAGCAGTACTTC. Its translation is CASSWAGAQYEQYF.

The genes are TRBV10-3 and TRBJ2-7, with D possibly TRBD2 on 6 matching bases. Per germline, CDR1 ENHRY and CDR2 SYGVKD. V was clipped by 1 base and J by 7 bases, with 11 bases between them. This CDR3 comprises 13 residues. The CDR3 sequence: CAISELEGTEQYF. CDR3 bases: TGTGCCATCAGTGAGTTGGAGGGAACTGAGCAGTACTTC.

The J gene is TRBJ1-1, the V gene TRBV19, with D possibly being TRBD1 (6 bases). The CDR3 contains 16 residues. V lost 5 bases and J lost 1, with 17 bases in between. The V gene's germline CDR1 is LNHDA and CDR2 SQIVND (reference sequence). CDR3 in DNA: TGTGCCAGTAGTTCCCGGGCTCAAGGGGGGAACACTGAAGCTTTCTTT. Residues: CASSSRAQGGNTEAFF.

The rearrangement joins TRBV18 to TRBJ1-1; 8 bases match TRBD1. Germline V gene sequence: CDR1 KGHSH, CDR2 LQKENI. The CDR3 runs to 14 residues. After removal of 3 bases from V and 6 bases from J, the junction contained 6 bases not matched to a gene. CDR3 protein: CASSPDRGQAEAFF. CDR3 nucleotide sequence: TGTGCCAGCTCACCCGACAGGGGCCAAGCTGAAGCTTTCTTT.

The chain recombines TRBV7-9 with TRBJ1-2, with D possibly matching TRBD1 (5 bases). V was shortened by 3 bases and J by 6 bases, with 8 bases between the two germline ends. The CDR3 runs to 12 residues. Germline V gene lookup returns CDR1 SEHNR and CDR2 FQNEAQ (reference sequence). The CDR3 bases are TGTGCCAGCAGCTTCAGGGTCGATGGCTACACCTTC. It translates to CASSFRVDGYTF. Looking up the rest from reference TRBV7-9 and TRBJ1-2 gives the full variable domain: DTGVSQNPRHKITKRGQNVTFRCDPISEHNRLYWYRQTLGQGPEFLTYFQNEAQLEKSRLLSDRFSAERPKGSFSTLEIQRTEQGDSAMYLCASSFRVDGYTFGSGTRLTVV.

CDR3 nucleotide sequence: TGTGCCAGCAGCGTATTCCAGTGGAACACTGAAGCTTTCTTT. Protein: CASSVFQWNTEAFF. This chain joins TRBV7-9 and TRBJ1-1; D unresolved. The CDR3 is 14 residues long. Per germline, CDR1 SEHNR and CDR2 FQNEAQ (reference sequence). Trimming removed 5 bases at V and 1 base at J, with 11 bases between.

The chain combines TRBV14 with TRBJ1-2, with a weak D call TRBD1 (5 bases). V lost 4 bases to trimming and J lost 2 bases, with 5 bases between them. CDR1 SGHDN and CDR2 FVKESK come from the germline V gene. There are 12 residues in the CDR3. CDR3 residues: CASSRQNYGYTF. The DNA of the CDR3 is TGTGCCAGCAGCCGACAGAACTATGGCTACACCTTC.

The chain combines TRBV7-3 with TRBJ2-1; 9 bases agree with TRBD2. The CDR3 consists of 17 residues. V dropped 2 bases and J dropped 7; count of bases not matched to a gene: 12. Germline V gene data show CDR1 as SGHTA and CDR2 as FQGTGA. The CDR3 loop reads CASSLSPGLAPSNEQFF. The CDR3 coding sequence is TGTGCCAGCAGCTTATCACCGGGACTAGCTCCGTCTAATGAGCAGTTCTTC.